This is a list of T cell receptor beta chains from one sample in a study of blood T cell repertoires in COVID-19. Method: immunoSEQ multiplex PCR; TCRdb's copy keeps in-frame clones and lacks some. In the table there are approximately 280,000 clones, 85% of which are singletons. Specimen: PBMCs or T cells enriched from blood (not recorded which). The receptors here all came from a woman aged 50 to 60 who had recovered from COVID-19. Both conserved end residues are part of each CDR3. Each record gives: D gene, J gene, V gene, CDR3 length, clone size, CDR3 DNA, CDR3 protein. D genes are given only for firm matches. Part of the rows lack a size; the others show once, few, many or a class for expanded clones.

- TRBJ1-2 TRBV7-9 13 few TGTGCCAGCAGCGCCGGGACATCGTATGGCTACACCTTC CASSAGTSYGYTF
- TRBJ1-5 TRBV7-9 15 few TGTGCCAGCAGCTTAGGGGACATTAGCAATCAGCCCCAGCATTTT CASSLGDISNQPQHF
TRBD1 TRBJ2-7 TRBV10-2 13 - TGCGCCAGCAAAGACGACAGGGGTTTCGAGCAGTACTTC CASKDDRGFEQYF
TRBD1 TRBJ1-1 TRBV10-3 14 - TGTGCCATCAGTGGGACAGGGGATTTGACTGAAGCTTTCTTT CAISGTGDLTEAFF
- TRBJ2-2 TRBV10-1 13 - TGCGCCAGCAGTGGGGCTTCCACCGGGGAGCTGTTTTTT CASSGASTGELFF
- TRBJ2-4 TRBV5-1 16 - TGCGCCAGCAGCTTGGACATGCGGATAGCCAAAAACATTCAGTACTTC CASSLDMRIAKNIQYF
- TRBJ1-5 TRBV28 15 - TGTGCCAGCAGCTCCCCGCGGGGTCTTAATCAGCCCCAGCATTTT CASSSPRGLNQPQHF
- TRBJ2-6 TRBV5-6 15 - TGTGCCAGCAGCTGGCAGGGGACTGGGGCCAACGTCCTGACTTTC CASSWQGTGANVLTF
- TRBJ1-5 TRBV4-2 14 once TGTGCCAGCAGCCAAAGAGGGGACTATCAGCCCCAGCATTTT CASSQRGDYQPQHF
- TRBJ1-2 TRBV7-2 9 - TGTGCCAGCAGCCTATCAAATTTCTTC CASSLSNFF
TRBD1 TRBJ1-6 TRBV5-1 14 - TGCGCCAGCAGCAAGGGACAGGGCCGATCACCCCTCCACTTT CASSKGQGRSPLHF
- TRBJ2-7 TRBV5-4 12 - TGTGCCAGCAGCTTTGCAGGGTACGAGCAGTACTTC CASSFAGYEQYF
- TRBJ1-1 TRBV2 12 few TGTGCCAGCAGTGGGGAGTTCACTGAAGCTTTCTTT CASSGEFTEAFF
- TRBJ1-4 TRBV7-9 15 - TGTGCCAGCAGCTTATCTCGACACCTGAATGAAAAACTGTTTTTT CASSLSRHLNEKLFF
TRBD1 TRBJ2-7 TRBV18 12 - TGTGCCAGCTCACGCGACAGGGGAGAGCAGTACTTC CASSRDRGEQYF
- TRBJ1-6 TRBV13 13 - TGTGCCAGCAGCTTAGGCCTGAATTCACCCCTCCACTTT CASSLGLNSPLHF
- TRBJ1-5 TRBV19 13 - TGTGCCAGTAGTATGTCAGAAAATCAGCCCCAGCATTTT CASSMSENQPQHF
- TRBJ2-5 TRBV7-9 17 - TGTGCCAGCAGCTACCCCGTGAGCGGCCAGTACCAAGAGACCCAGTACTTC CASSYPVSGQYQETQYF
- TRBJ2-1 TRBV9 12 few TGTGCCAGCAGCGTAGGAGGACTTGAGCAGTTCTTC CASSVGGLEQFF
TRBD2 TRBJ2-5 TRBV14 15 - TGTGCCAGCAGCCCTTGGACTAGCGGGAAAGAGACCCAGTACTTC CASSPWTSGKETQYF
TRBD2 TRBJ2-5 TRBV18 14 - TGTGCCAGCTCACCAGATCGGGGGGGAGAGACCCAGTACTTC CASSPDRGGETQYF
- TRBJ2-6 TRBV4-3 16 - TGCGCCAGCAGCCAAGATGCGCTCTCTGGGGCCAACGTCCTGACTTTC CASSQDALSGANVLTF
- TRBJ1-3 TRBV5-1 16 - TGCGCCAGCAGCTCCCTCTTTACAGGGTTTGGAAACACCATATATTTT CASSSLFTGFGNTIYF
TRBD2 TRBJ2-7 TRBV7-9 15 few TGTGCCAGCAGCTTACTGTGGCGGGGGGGCTACGAGCAGTACTTC CASSLLWRGGYEQYF
TRBD2 TRBJ2-2 TRBV9 15 - TGTGCCAGCAGCCGCGGGGGGGCGAACACCGGGGAGCTGTTTTTT CASSRGGANTGELFF
TRBD1 TRBJ1-4 TRBV5-1 14 - TGCGCCAGCAGCCAGACAGGGATTAATGAAAAACTGTTTTTT CASSQTGINEKLFF
TRBD1 TRBJ1-4 TRBV28 14 few TGTGCCAGCAGCCGGGGACAGCTAAATGAAAAACTGTTTTTT CASSRGQLNEKLFF
TRBD1 TRBJ2-3 TRBV29-1 18 - TGCAGCGCAACAGGGGGCAATCTGTGGGGTGAAGGCACAGATACGCAGTATTTT CSATGGNLWGEGTDTQYF
- TRBJ1-4 TRBV30 13 - TGTGCCTTGTGGAGGGGAACTAATGAAAAACTGTTTTTT CALWRGTNEKLFF
- TRBJ2-7 TRBV6-5 12 - TGTGCCAGCTCCGGGAACTCCTACGAGCAGTACTTC CASSGNSYEQYF
- TRBJ1-4 TRBV2 14 - TGTGCCAGCAGTACTGGACAACTTAATGAAAAACTGTTTTTT CASSTGQLNEKLFF
- TRBJ1-2 TRBV10-1 13 - TGCGCCAGCAGTGACAGGGCAGGGAATGGCTACACCTTC CASSDRAGNGYTF
TRBD2 TRBJ2-3 TRBV7-2 15 - TGTGCCAGCACTATACTAGCGGGAGGAGCAGATACGCAGTATTTT CASTILAGGADTQYF
- TRBJ1-2 TRBV29-1 12 - TGCAGCGTTGAGCATGGGGCTTTTGGCTACACCTTC CSVEHGAFGYTF
- TRBJ2-2 TRBV4-2 15 few TGTGCCAGCAGCCAAGCCCCGGCGGAGACCGGGGAGCTGTTTTTT CASSQAPAETGELFF
- TRBJ2-7 TRBV9 15 - TGTGCCAGCAGCGCCCTAGGGACTCCATCCTACGAGCAGTACTTC CASSALGTPSYEQYF
TRBD2 TRBJ2-7 TRBV6-5 14 - TGTGCCAGCAGATGGGGACTAGCGGGAGACGAGCAGTACTTC CASRWGLAGDEQYF
- TRBJ2-7 TRBV5-1 16 - TGCGCCAGCAGCCCCGGGACACCTACTTTAACCTACGAGCAGTACTTC CASSPGTPTLTYEQYF
TRBD1 TRBJ1-2 TRBV5-4 13 - TGTGCCAGCAGCCGGGACAGGGAATATGGCTACACCTTC CASSRDREYGYTF
TRBD2 TRBJ2-2 TRBV29-1 11 - TGCAGCGCCAGCGGGGCCGGGGAGCTGTTTTTT CSASGAGELFF
- TRBJ1-1 TRBV6-5 12 - TGTGCCAGCCGACCACAGGAATCCGAAGCTTTCTTT CASRPQESEAFF
TRBD1 TRBJ1-1 TRBV5-1 15 - TGCGCCAGCAGCTTGTTGACAGGGACGAACACTGAAGCTTTCTTT CASSLLTGTNTEAFF
- TRBJ1-6 TRBV7-2 14 - TGTGCCAGCAGCTTCACCCAAGCTAATTCACCCCTCCACTTT CASSFTQANSPLHF
TRBD1 TRBJ1-1 TRBV6-5 14 - TGTGCCAGCAGCTCGGACAGGCTGAACACTGAAGCTTTCTTT CASSSDRLNTEAFF
- TRBJ2-5 TRBV11-2 14 - TGTGCCAGCAGCTTAGAGAGGGTGACAGAGACCCAGTACTTC CASSLERVTETQYF